Sequencing of this T cell receptor (beta chain) was carried out in a study of CD8 T cells in ankylosing spondylitis. General observations from the study: Disease-linked clones bore a CD8+ phenotype and were relatively rare in peripheral blood. Significant enrichment of disease-linked clones was reported in matched ankylosing spondylitis synovial fluid.

Quantitative 5'-RACE with molecular barcodes was used to make the TCR beta libraries. A single record per CDR3 protein comes from TCRdb applying MiXCR to the 5' RACE reads. The sample shows approximately 69,000 distinct CDR3 sequences, approximately 5.3% of them seen only once. This clonotype was observed many times. What it binds is unknown. This CDR3 spans 13 amino acids. V lost 5 bases to trimming and J lost 8 bases, with 13 bases between them. Sequenced input: blood, either unsorted or a sorted T cell fraction (not recorded which). V usage is TRBV12-3 or TRBV12-4 and J usage is TRBJ1-5; D is unresolved. This clonotype originated in a male donor with ankylosing spondylitis or in good health (not recorded which). CDR3 in DNA: TGTGCCAGCAGTGGACTGGGGATGGAGCCCCAGCATTTT. This translates into CASSGLGMEPQHF.